The 30 T cell receptor beta chains listed next were all sequenced from one sample in a study of patients and donors after allogeneic stem cell transplantation. TCRdb itself ran the RT-PCR reads through MiXCR, one entry per CDR3 protein. The sample records over 150,000 distinct CDR3 sequences, around two fifths being singletons. The material sequenced was blood, either unsorted or a sorted T cell fraction (not recorded which). Receptor source: a human donor who was either an allogeneic HSCT recipient or a stem cell or donor lymphocyte infusion donor (not recorded which). It is not recorded whose cells these are; they may come from a transplant donor.

With respect to this clonotype: A junction boundary mismatches the germline segment, possibly from a read error. V and J are TRBV4-1 and TRBJ1-6; maybe TRBD1 (5 bases). CDR3 size: 19 residues. Germline CDR1 and CDR2: MGHRA and YSYEKL. CDR3 protein: CASTQGVRDGPFYNSPLHF. In DNA, the CDR3 is TGCGCCAGCACCCAAGGGGTCCGGGACGGCCCATTCTATAATTCACCCCTCCACTTT.

This clonotype has only a few counts. The chain recombines TRBV6-6 with TRBJ2-7, with no clear D. The CDR3 runs to 13 residues. The V gene's germline CDR1 is MNHNY and CDR2 SVGAGI (reference sequence). The V and J ends lost 2 bases and 6 bases respectively, with 11 bases between them. CDR3 bases: TGTGCCAGCAGTTACCCTCCGGCAGGCGAGCAGTACTTC. Its translation: CASSYPPAGEQYF.

The J gene is TRBJ2-5, the V gene TRBV6-5, with D possibly TRBD2 on 6 matching bases. The CDR3 extends over 15 amino acids. The germline CDR1 and CDR2 sequences are MNHEY and SVGAGI. With 5 bases removed from V and 4 bases from J, the gap between germline ends came to 17 bases. CDR3 protein: CASSTRDGRGETQYF. CDR3 in DNA: TGTGCCAGCAGTACCCGGGACGGGAGAGGAGAGACCCAGTACTTC.

CDR3 region: CSATLGGANQPQHF. CDR3 DNA: TGCAGTGCTACTCTCGGGGGCGCAAATCAGCCCCAGCATTTT. The chain links TRBV20-1 to TRBJ1-5; tentatively, D is TRBD1 (6 bases). Per the germline V gene, CDR1 is DFQATT and CDR2 is SNEGSKA (reference sequence). This CDR3 contains 14 residues. Trimming shortened V by 4 bases and J by 4 bases, and 14 bases separated the two germline ends.

The chain employs TRBV5-1 and TRBJ1-2; no clear D gene. CDR1 and CDR2 (germline): SGHRS, YFSETQ. Trimming removed 0 bases from V and 3 bases from J, with 12 bases in between. The CDR3 length is 15 residues. CDR3 nucleotide sequence: TGCGCCAGCAGCTTGGCCGACCGGTCCCACTATGGCTACACCTTC. Translation gives CASSLADRSHYGYTF. Combining the CDR3 with reference TRBV5-1 and TRBJ1-2 gives the whole variable domain KAGVTQTPRYLIKTRGQQVTLSCSPISGHRSVSWYQQTPGQGLQFLFEYFSETQRNKGNFPGRFSGRQFSNSRSEMNVSTLELGDSALYLCASSLADRSHYGYTFGSGTRLTVV.

The chain employs TRBV5-1 and TRBJ1-1; 7 bases agree with TRBD1. The CDR3 totals 19 residues. Germline CDR1 and CDR2: SGHRS and YFSETQ. The ends lost 5 bases at V and 7 bases at J; junction bases unmatched: 26. CDR3 residues: CASRAIPKGAFSLTNEAFF. In DNA form, the CDR3 reads TGCGCCAGCAGGGCGATACCAAAGGGGGCTTTTTCCTTAACCAATGAAGCTTTCTTT.

This clonotype was seen more than once but under ten times. The chain is built from TRBV12-3 or TRBV12-4 and TRBJ1-2, with 8 nucleotides matching TRBD1. The CDR3 covers 13 residues. The V gene end was trimmed by 7 bases and the J gene end by 6 bases; junction bases not matched to a gene: 7. CDR3 in amino acids: CASTRTGLDGYTF. The DNA for the CDR3 is TGTGCCAGCACCAGGACAGGGTTGGATGGCTACACCTTC.

This clonotype was seen a few times. The CDR3 DNA reads as TGCAGCAGAGGGGGGCTCCCTGAAGCTTTCTTT. Protein sequence: CSRGGLPEAFF. This rearrangement joins TRBV20-1 to TRBJ1-1, with D tentatively TRBD1 (6 bases). CDR1 DFQATT and CDR2 SNEGSKA come from the germline V gene (reference sequence). This CDR3 has 11 residues.

The V gene is TRBV18, the J gene TRBJ1-6, with a tentative D call TRBD1 (5 bases). Trimming removed 5 bases at V and 7 bases at J, with 12 bases between. This CDR3 comprises 14 residues. From germline, CDR1 is KGHSH and CDR2 LQKENI. The CDR3, as DNA: TGTGCCAGCTCAAGAGACAGTCAGAATTCACCCCTCCACTTT. Its protein is CASSRDSQNSPLHF.

The chain joins TRBV5-1 to TRBJ2-1, with TRBD2 as a possible D gene (6 bases). Germline V lookup: CDR1 SGHRS, CDR2 YFSETQ. The CDR3 contains 13 residues. Trimming left V 4 bases short and J 8 bases short, with 13 bases between. The CDR3 region is CASSSRLGYEQFF. In DNA form, the CDR3 reads TGCGCCAGCAGCAGTCGACTAGGCTATGAGCAGTTCTTC. The full variable domain, completed using reference TRBV5-1 and TRBJ2-1, is KAGVTQTPRYLIKTRGQQVTLSCSPISGHRSVSWYQQTPGQGLQFLFEYFSETQRNKGNFPGRFSGRQFSNSRSEMNVSTLELGDSALYLCASSSRLGYEQFFGPGTRLTVL.

V and J are TRBV27 and TRBJ1-6; D is unresolved. Germline V lookup: CDR1 MNHEY, CDR2 SMNVEV (reference sequence). The CDR3 covers 18 residues. V lost 0 bases and J lost 4, with 16 bases in between. The CDR3 is CASSLSIWESSYNSPLHF. The CDR3 DNA reads TGTGCCAGCAGTTTATCGATCTGGGAATCAAGTTATAATTCACCCCTCCACTTT.

The V and J genes are TRBV7-9 and TRBJ2-3, with 9 bases identical to TRBD1. This CDR3 has 16 residues. Germline trimming cut 5 bases from V and 2 bases from J; bases unmatched to any gene: 8. The germline CDR1 and CDR2 sequences are SEHNR and FQNEAQ (reference sequence). This chain's CDR3 is CASSPYGTGITDTQYF. Written as DNA, the CDR3 is TGTGCCAGCAGCCCCTACGGGACAGGGATCACAGATACGCAGTATTTT.

The V call is TRBV28, the J call TRBJ2-7; no clear D. CDR1 and CDR2 from the germline V gene are MDHEN and SYDVKM. V was shortened by 9 bases and J by 5 bases, with 17 bases between the two germline ends. This CDR3 comprises 13 residues. The DNA for the CDR3 is TGTGCCAGTGGGGAAAAACCCGCAGACGAGCAGTACTTC. It codes for CASGEKPADEQYF.

The chain recombines TRBV18 with TRBJ1-1; D gene unclear. The length of the CDR3 is 15 residues. Trimming removed 3 bases at V and 0 bases at J, with 11 bases between. CDR1 and CDR2 (germline): KGHSH, LQKENI. The CDR3 DNA reads TGTGCCAGCTCACCCCTCCCTCGCCTGAACACTGAAGCTTTCTTT. Translating it yields CASSPLPRLNTEAFF.

The V gene is TRBV29-1, the J gene TRBJ2-7, with D uncertain. CDR3 length equals 13 residues. Germline CDR1 reads SQVTM; CDR2 reads ANQGSEA. Trimming removed 4 bases from V and 7 bases from J, with 17 bases in between. CDR3: CSVALLLPTEQYF. CDR3 DNA sequence: TGCAGCGTTGCTCTACTGCTCCCTACGGAGCAGTACTTC.

This CDR3 is CASCEPRGGTDTQYF. The CDR3 nucleotides are TGTGCCAGTTGCGAACCCAGGGGAGGCACAGATACGCAGTATTTT. V gene TRBV6-2 or TRBV6-3 combines with J gene TRBJ2-3; maybe TRBD1 (6 bases). The germline V gene has CDR1 MNHEY and CDR2 SVGEGT. V dropped 9 bases and J dropped 1 base, with 17 bases sitting between them. This CDR3 region has 15 residues.

The J gene is TRBJ1-1, the V gene TRBV29-1, with D perhaps TRBD1 (6 bases). V lost 6 bases and J lost 0, with 11 bases in between. Germline-derived CDR1 and CDR2 are SQVTM and ANQGSEA. The CDR3 extends over 13 amino acids. CDR3 loop: CSVLGQVNTEAFF. CDR3 in DNA: TGCAGCGTCCTGGGACAAGTGAACACTGAAGCTTTCTTT.

This clonotype was seen only a few times. This chain connects TRBV18 to TRBJ1-5; possibly TRBD1 for D (5 bases). The V gene lost 4 bases and the J gene lost 5 bases, with 12 bases spanning the gap. Germline CDR1 and CDR2: KGHSH and LQKENI. CDR3 size: 14 residues. CDR3 amino acids: CASSRQGGDQPQHF. The CDR3 DNA reads TGTGCCAGCTCACGGCAGGGAGGGGATCAGCCCCAGCATTTT.

V is TRBV29-1 and J is TRBJ2-3, with 11 bases lining up with TRBD2. There are 15 residues in the CDR3. Germline CDR1 and CDR2: SQVTM and ANQGSEA. Trimming removed 3 bases from V and 4 bases from J; junction bases left unmatched: 6. The CDR3 reads CSVEDLAGGADTQYF. The CDR3 coding sequence is TGCAGCGTTGAGGACCTAGCGGGAGGTGCAGATACGCAGTATTTT.

V gene TRBV28 combines with J gene TRBJ2-3; 7 nucleotides match TRBD1. V shed 4 bases, J shed 4 bases, and the junction held 11 bases outside the gene matches. Germline CDR1 is MDHEN and CDR2 is SYDVKM. The CDR3 spans 16 residues. The CDR3 coding sequence is TGTGCCAGCAGTTCGGGGACAGCGGACCCCTCAGATACGCAGTATTTT. Protein product: CASSSGTADPSDTQYF.

The chain recombines TRBV18 with TRBJ1-5; TRBD1 aligns across 8 bases. Germline CDR1 is KGHSH and CDR2 is LQKENI. With V trimmed by 6 bases and J by 4 bases, 11 bases remained unmatched. The length of the CDR3 is 16 residues. The CDR3 spells CASSLTTGDRNQPQHF. The CDR3 region has the DNA TGTGCCAGCTCGCTCACGACAGGGGATCGGAATCAGCCCCAGCATTTT.

The chain recombines TRBV12-3 or TRBV12-4 with TRBJ1-1; TRBD1 is a possible D gene (5 bases). Deletions cut 2 bases from V and 4 bases from J, with 17 bases between. The CDR3 sequence is 16 residues long. The CDR3 is CASSLRGESRVTEAFF. As DNA, the CDR3 is TGTGCCAGCAGTTTACGGGGGGAAAGTAGGGTCACTGAAGCTTTCTTT.

This clonotype came up a few times. The CDR3 nucleotides read TGTGCCAGCAGCCCTCCGGACAGGGGCGCGACTGAAGCTTTCTTT. It encodes CASSPPDRGATEAFF. The V gene is TRBV3-1, the J gene TRBJ1-1; TRBD1 matches 9 bases. The germline V gene encodes CDR1 LGHDT and CDR2 YNNKEL (reference sequence). V was pared by 4 bases and J by 5 bases, with 8 bases of the junction left unmatched. The CDR3 is 15 residues long.

This clonotype was counted a few times. CDR3 nucleotides: TGTGCCAGCAGCTTAGGGGACAGGGAAACTGAAGCTTTCTTT. Amino acid sequence: CASSLGDRETEAFF. J is TRBJ1-1 and V is TRBV7-9, with 9 bases that match TRBD1. This CDR3 has 14 residues. The V and J ends lost 1 base and 5 bases, in that order; junction bases with no gene match: 2. Germline lookup yields CDR1 SEHNR and CDR2 FQNEAQ (reference sequence).

In its sample, this clonotype was seen a few times. J is TRBJ1-5 and V is TRBV5-6, with D possibly TRBD1 on 6 matching bases. With 4 bases removed from V and 8 bases from J, the gap between germline ends came to 13 bases. The CDR3 extends over 13 amino acids. CDR1 and CDR2 (germline): SGHDT, YYEEEE. CDR3 DNA: TGTGCCAGCAGCAGAGGGGGGAGCGAGCCCCAGCATTTT. It yields the protein CASSRGGSEPQHF. The full variable domain, with the rest looked up from reference TRBV5-6 and TRBJ1-5, is DAGVTQSPTHLIKTRGQQVTLRCSPKSGHDTVSWYQQALGQGPQFIFQYYEEEERQRGNFPDRFSGHQFPNYSSELNVNALLLGDSALYLCASSRGGSEPQHFGDGTRLSIL.

The chain combines TRBV28 with TRBJ1-1; perhaps TRBD1 as D (5 bases). CDR1 and CDR2 (germline): MDHEN, SYDVKM. The CDR3 contains 13 residues. Trimming left V 9 bases short and J 1 base short, with 12 bases between. The CDR3 DNA is TGTGCCAGTTTACAGGAGTCGAACACTGAAGCTTTCTTT. The encoded protein is CASLQESNTEAFF.

The chain combines TRBV4-3 with TRBJ2-2; unclear D gene. The germline CDR1 and CDR2 sequences are LGHNA and YSLEER. Deletions cut 4 bases from V and 6 bases from J, with 12 bases between. The CDR3 runs to 14 residues. CDR3 sequence: CASSPLSPPGELFF. In DNA form, the CDR3 reads TGCGCCAGCAGCCCGTTGTCACCACCCGGGGAGCTGTTTTTT.

This clonotype was seen more than once but under ten times. The gene calls are TRBV6-5 and TRBJ1-2; tentatively, D is TRBD1 (5 bases). Trimming removed 6 bases from V and 14 bases from J, with 22 bases in between. The CDR3 has 13 amino acids. Germline V gene sequence: CDR1 MNHEY, CDR2 SVGAGI. The CDR3 sequence is CASSQTPGRPGTF. The CDR3 DNA follows: TGTGCCAGCAGCCAAACACCGGGACGTCCCGGTACCTTC.

The gene calls are TRBV28 and TRBJ1-6; D unclear. The V gene lost 5 bases and the J gene lost 7 bases, with 18 bases spanning the gap. The CDR3 contains 16 residues. Looked up from germline, CDR1 is MDHEN and CDR2 is SYDVKM. In DNA, the CDR3 is TGTGCCAGCAGTGCGTCCAGAGGGTTCGGAAATTCACCCCTCCACTTT. As protein: CASSASRGFGNSPLHF.

This chain uses TRBV27 with TRBJ1-1, with 7 nucleotides matching TRBD1. Germline CDR1 reads MNHEY; CDR2 reads SMNVEV (reference sequence). Trimming cost V 6 bases and J 4 bases; bases outside gene matches: 11. CDR3 size: 15 residues. The CDR3 DNA sequence: TGTGCCAGCAGCCTAACAGGGGCCTTGCGCACTGAAGCTTTCTTT. Translation: CASSLTGALRTEAFF.